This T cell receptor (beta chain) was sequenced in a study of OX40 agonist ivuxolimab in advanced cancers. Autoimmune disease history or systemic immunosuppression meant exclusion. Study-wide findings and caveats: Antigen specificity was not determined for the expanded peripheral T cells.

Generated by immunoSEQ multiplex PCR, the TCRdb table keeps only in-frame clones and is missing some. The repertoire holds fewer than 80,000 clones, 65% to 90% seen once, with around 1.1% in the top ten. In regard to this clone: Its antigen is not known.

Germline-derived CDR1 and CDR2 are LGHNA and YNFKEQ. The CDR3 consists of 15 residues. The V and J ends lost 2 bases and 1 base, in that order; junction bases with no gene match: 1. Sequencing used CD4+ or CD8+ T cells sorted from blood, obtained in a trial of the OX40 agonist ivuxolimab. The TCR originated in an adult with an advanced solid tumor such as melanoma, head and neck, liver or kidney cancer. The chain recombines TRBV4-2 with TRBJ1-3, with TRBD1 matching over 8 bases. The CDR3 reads CASSQTGGSGNTIYF. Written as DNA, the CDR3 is TGTGCCAGCAGCCAAACAGGGGGATCTGGAAACACCATATATTTT.